The T cell receptor beta chain described here comes from a study of cytomegalovirus exposure and HLA in healthy donors. The donors gave bone marrow, and they were healthy. The PCR was carried out with 60 Vbeta primers and 13 Jbeta primers. Data came from immunoSEQ multiplex PCR; TCRdb stores just in-frame clones and leaves some out. The sample comprises 150,000 to 200,000 clones, around 81% of which are singletons, and around 2% rests with the top ten. This CDR3 region has 13 residues. Germline CDR1 and CDR2: GTSNPN and SVGIG (reference sequence). The V gene end was trimmed by 7 bases and the J gene end by 3 bases; junction bases not matched to a gene: 8.

V usage is TRBV30 and J usage is TRBJ2-5, with 7 nucleotides matching TRBD2. This clonotype was obtained from a woman aged 18-29 years in good health and CMV-seropositive. Sequences were obtained from PBMCs. CDR3 sequence reads: CALVTSFEETQYF. DNA of the CDR3: TGTGCCTTGGTGACTAGCTTCGAAGAGACCCAGTACTTC.